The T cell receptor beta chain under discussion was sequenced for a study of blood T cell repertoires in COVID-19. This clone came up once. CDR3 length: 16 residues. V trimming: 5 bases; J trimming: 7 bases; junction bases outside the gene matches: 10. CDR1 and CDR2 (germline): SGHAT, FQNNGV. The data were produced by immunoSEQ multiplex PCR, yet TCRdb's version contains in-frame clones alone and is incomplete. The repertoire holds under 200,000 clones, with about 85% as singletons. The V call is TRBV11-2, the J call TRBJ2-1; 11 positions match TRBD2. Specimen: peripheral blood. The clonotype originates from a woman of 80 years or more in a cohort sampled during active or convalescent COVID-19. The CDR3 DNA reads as TGTGCCAGCAGCCGAGATAGCGGGAGGGGAGGGAATGAGCAGTTCTTC. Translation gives CASSRDSGRGGNEQFF.